The T cell receptor beta chain under discussion was sequenced for a study of T cells in localized non-small cell lung cancer. Trimming removed 7 bases at V and 8 bases at J, with 19 bases between. The CDR3 spans 14 residues. CDR1 SNHLY and CDR2 FYNNEI come from the germline V gene. Concerning this clone: The antigen is undetermined.

Profiled with immunoSEQ multiplex PCR; TCRdb holds only in-frame clones, not every one. The sample contains roughly 50,000 clones, approximately 90% of which appear only once. The study, taken as a whole, reports: Uninvolved neighboring lung showed the greatest T cell clonality, exceeding tumor. A median of approximately 57 clones ranked among the top 100 in tumor appeared in adjacent lung.

This TCR came from a man aged 35 to 69 with stage I lung adenocarcinoma. The chain carries TRBV2 and TRBJ2-3, with unresolved D. Material: peripheral blood, obtained before any cancer treatment. CDR3 loop: CASKKSLMALTQYF. The CDR3 nucleotides read TGTGCCAGCAAAAAGTCGCTCATGGCCCTTACGCAGTATTTT.